Listed below are T cell receptor beta chains from one sample, sequenced in a study of identical twins. TCRdb recomputed calls from the 5' RACE reads with MiXCR, one row per CDR3 protein. The top ten clones hold approximately 3% of a sample with about 570,000 distinct CDR3 sequences, 7.5% to 10% of them seen once. The sample was also reused in another study, on yellow fever vaccine responses in identical twins.

Sequenced sample: PBMCs. The source of these receptors is a woman younger than 30 in good health. Both conserved end residues are part of each CDR3. The D gene is left open where the match is weak. Clone size is given for some rows only: seen once, a few or many times, or a class if the clone is expanded.

j_call d_call v_call clone_size cdr3_nt cdr3_aa
TRBJ2-1 . TRBV7-2 . TGTGCCAGCAGCTGGGGACCCTTCAATGAGCAGTTCTTC CASSWGPFNEQFF
TRBJ2-3 . TRBV4-2 many TGTGCCAGCAGCCAAGAAGGGACGGGAATCACAGATACGCAGTATTTT CASSQEGTGITDTQYF
TRBJ2-2 TRBD2 TRBV19 few TGTGCCAGTAGCCAACCCCGACTAGCGGGCCTACCCACCGGGGAGCTGTTTTTT CASSQPRLAGLPTGELFF
TRBJ2-7 TRBD2 TRBV20-1 many TGCAGTGCTACGCTTGGCGGGAGCGGGTACGAGCAGTACTTC CSATLGGSGYEQYF
TRBJ2-1 TRBD2 TRBV5-1 few TGCGCCAGCAGCGCGTACTCCGGGACTAGCACTGAGCAGTTCTTC CASSAYSGTSTEQFF
TRBJ1-1 . TRBV20-1 many TGCAGTGCCCCCGACACCCTAAGGGGGATGAACACTGAAGCTTTCTTT CSAPDTLRGMNTEAFF
TRBJ2-3 . TRBV6-5 few TGTGCCAGCAGTTACTCGATGGTAGACGGCGACACAGATACGCAGTATTTT CASSYSMVDGDTDTQYF
TRBJ2-7 TRBD1 TRBV3-1 few TGTGCCAGCAGCCCCTGGACAGGGTATTCCTACGAGCAGTACTTC CASSPWTGYSYEQYF
TRBJ2-6 . TRBV29-1 many TGCAGCGTTTGGGGGGCAAACGGGGCCAACGTCCTGACTTTC CSVWGANGANVLTF
TRBJ2-7 . TRBV9 . TGTGCCAGCAGCGTAGGTTGGGGTTCCTACGAGCAGTACTTC CASSVGWGSYEQYF
TRBJ2-1 . TRBV20-1 few TGCAGTGCTAGAGGAGGGCCACCCCAGTTCTTC CSARGGPPQFF
TRBJ1-2 . TRBV5-1 . TGCGCCAGCAGCTTTCTCCGTGATGGCTACACCTTC CASSFLRDGYTF
TRBJ2-7 . TRBV12-3/TRBV12-4 many TGTGCCAGCAGAAAGAGGTTCGACGAGCAGTACTTC CASRKRFDEQYF
TRBJ2-7 . TRBV21-1 few TGTGCCAGCAGCAAAGGAACCGGGACAGGCTACGAGCAGTACTTC CASSKGTGTGYEQYF
TRBJ1-2 . TRBV12-3/TRBV12-4 few TGTGCCAGCAGTCCCCGGGTTACTAACTATGGCTACACCTTC CASSPRVTNYGYTF
TRBJ2-5 . TRBV4-3 many TGCGCCAGCAGCCAAGAGTCTGCGGCTTACCAAGAGACCCAGTACTTC CASSQESAAYQETQYF
TRBJ1-1 . TRBV6-5 many TGTGCCAGCAGTTACTCCGGGGCGATGAACACTGAAGCTTTCTTT CASSYSGAMNTEAFF
TRBJ2-1 . TRBV5-1 few TGCGCCAGCAGCAAACTCACACCCGGGACAACGGAGCAGTTCTTC CASSKLTPGTTEQFF
TRBJ2-2 TRBD2 TRBV7-8 . TGTGCCAGCAGCTTACTTAGCGGGGTGAACACCGGGGAGCTGTTTTTT CASSLLSGVNTGELFF
TRBJ2-7 . TRBV7-2 many TGTGCCAGCAGCTTAGTCGGGACACCCGAGCAGTACTTC CASSLVGTPEQYF
TRBJ2-5 TRBD2 TRBV12-3/TRBV12-4 many TGTGCCAGCAGCTTGACTAGCGGGGGGGAGACCCAGTACTTC CASSLTSGGETQYF
TRBJ2-6 . TRBV30 . TGTGCCCTTCCCCGGAGCTCTGGGGCCAACGTCCTGACTTTC CALPRSSGANVLTF
TRBJ2-7 TRBD1 TRBV5-1 few TGCGCCAGCAGCTTCGGCCAGGGGGCGGACTACGAGCAGTACTTC CASSFGQGADYEQYF
TRBJ2-3 . TRBV7-9 . TGTGCCAGCAGCTTAGCCCAACATTTAAGCACAGATACGCAGTATTTT CASSLAQHLSTDTQYF
TRBJ2-1 . TRBV9 . TGTGCCAGCAGCGTGGATCATAGCGGAGTGAGTTTGGAGCAGTTCTTC CASSVDHSGVSLEQFF
TRBJ2-2 . TRBV10-2 . TGCGCCATCAAAGACAGGTTAAAAAACACCGGGGAGCTGTTTTTT CAIKDRLKNTGELFF
TRBJ2-7 . TRBV30 few TGTGCCTGGAGGGGGCCAGATTACGAGCAGTACTTC CAWRGPDYEQYF
TRBJ1-1 . TRBV5-5 . TGTGCCAGCAGCTCCCGATTGGCAGCGAACACTGAAGCTTTCTTT CASSSRLAANTEAFF
TRBJ2-7 . TRBV20-1 many TGCAGTGCTAGAGACGAGGTCTCCTACGAGCAGTACTTC CSARDEVSYEQYF